The 10 T cell receptor beta chains reported below all come from one sample, sequenced in a study of blood T cell repertoires in COVID-19. Data came from immunoSEQ multiplex PCR; TCRdb stores just in-frame clones and leaves some out. In the table there are hundreds of thousands of clones, about 87% of which are singletons. Source material: PBMCs or T cells enriched from blood (not recorded which). The receptors originated from a man in his fifties or sixties who had been exposed to COVID-19.

J is TRBJ2-7 and V is TRBV28, with 7 bases lining up with TRBD1. CDR3 length equals 15 residues. V trimming: 6 bases; J trimming: 2 bases; junction bases outside the gene matches: 10. Germline V gene data show CDR1 as MDHEN and CDR2 as SYDVKM. The CDR3 sequence: CASSIRGQPPYEQYV. CDR3 DNA: TGTGCCAGCAGCATCCGGGGACAGCCACCCTACGAGCAGTACGTC.

The chain combines TRBV3-1 (or the pseudogene TRBV3-2) with TRBJ1-1, with D possibly matching TRBD1 (6 bases). CDR3 size: 14 residues. Trimming removed 3 bases from V and 12 bases from J, with 20 bases in between. Germline loops: CDR1 LGHDT, CDR2 YNNKEL (reference sequence). The CDR3 sequence is CASSHLGQQLRTFF. CDR3 DNA sequence: TGTGCCAGCAGCCATCTTGGACAGCAATTGAGAACTTTCTTT.

This rearrangement joins TRBV5-4 to TRBJ1-3; D remains ambiguous. Germline V lookup: CDR1 SGHNT, CDR2 YYREEE (reference sequence). The CDR3 has 17 amino acids. The V and J ends lost 2 bases and 0 bases respectively, with 15 bases between them. CDR3 residues: CASSFLGGMSSGNTIYF. CDR3 bases: TGTGCCAGCAGCTTTTTGGGAGGGATGAGCTCTGGAAACACCATATATTTT.

The chain is built from TRBV12-3 or TRBV12-4 and TRBJ2-7; a possible D gene is TRBD1 (6 bases). The CDR3 contains 13 residues. The germline V and J ends were trimmed by 3 bases and 3 bases, with 9 bases remaining between them. The CDR3 reads CASSLGHVYEQYF. In DNA form, the CDR3 reads TGTGCCAGCAGTTTGGGACACGTCTACGAGCAGTACTTC.

The chain carries TRBV5-4 and TRBJ1-1, with 7 positions matching TRBD1. The length of the CDR3 is 16 residues. Germline CDR1 reads SGHNT; CDR2 reads YYREEE (reference sequence). Trimming at V came to 5 bases and at J to 0 bases, leaving 10 bases not matched to a gene. The CDR3 protein is CASSYGTVRLNTEAFF. Here the CDR3 DNA reads TGTGCCAGCAGTTACGGGACAGTAAGGTTGAACACTGAAGCTTTCTTT.

The chain joins TRBV3-1 (or the pseudogene TRBV3-2) to TRBJ1-2; D remains unclear. The germline V gene has CDR1 LGHDT and CDR2 YNNKEL (reference sequence). The CDR3 has 15 residues. Trimming took off 0 bases at V and 7 bases at J, with 15 bases between the two ends. The CDR3 protein is CASSQDVGVARGYTF. The CDR3 bases are TGTGCCAGCAGCCAAGATGTTGGAGTGGCTCGTGGCTACACCTTC.

This sequence joins TRBV3-1 (or the pseudogene TRBV3-2) and TRBJ1-1; unclear D gene. The CDR3 length is 14 residues. V shed 0 bases and J shed 4 bases, with 9 bases lying between them. Germline assignment: CDR1 LGHDT and CDR2 YNNKEL (reference sequence). The CDR3 DNA sequence: TGTGCCAGCAGCCAAGACAGATCCTTCACTGAAGCTTTCTTT. Encoded protein: CASSQDRSFTEAFF.

The V gene is TRBV10-3, the J gene TRBJ2-1; tentatively, D is TRBD2 (5 bases). V lost 6 bases and J lost 4, with 10 bases in between. The CDR3 has 13 amino acids. Germline-derived CDR1 and CDR2 are ENHRY and SYGVKD. The CDR3 DNA sequence: TGTGCCATCAGCCGGGGAGTATACAATGAGCAGTTCTTC. Amino acids: CAISRGVYNEQFF.

This clone has just one count. V gene TRBV19 combines with J gene TRBJ1-6; D may be TRBD1 (5 bases). The germline V gene has CDR1 LNHDA and CDR2 SQIVND (reference sequence). Deletions cut 1 base from V and 6 bases from J, with 10 bases between. There are 15 residues in the CDR3. CDR3 loop: CASSIAGDSNSPLHF. CDR3 coding DNA: TGTGCCAGTAGTATAGCCGGGGACTCTAATTCACCCCTCCACTTT.

The CDR3 region is CASSQDPPQGTNTGELFF. CDR3 coding DNA: TGTGCCAGCAGCCAAGACCCCCCACAGGGGACGAACACCGGGGAGCTGTTTTTT. This chain uses TRBV3-1 (or the pseudogene TRBV3-2) with TRBJ2-2; TRBD1 aligns across 7 bases. V lost 0 bases to trimming and J lost 0 bases; unmatched junction nucleotides: 7. The CDR3 runs to 18 residues. CDR1 is LGHDT and CDR2 is YNNKEL in the germline V gene (reference sequence).